These T cell receptor beta chains were read from a single sample in a study of T cell responses to AZD1222 COVID-19 vaccine. The data were produced by immunoSEQ multiplex PCR, yet TCRdb's version contains in-frame clones alone and is incomplete. The table includes approximately 190,000 clones, more than 75% detected once. Sequences were derived from peripheral blood, sampled on day 0 of MenACWY control vaccination. Every receptor here comes from an adult in good health. The CDR3 runs from the conserved cysteine through the conserved F or W. Fields, in order: D gene, CDR3 length, clone size, J gene, V gene, CDR3 DNA, CDR3 protein. The D gene is left open where the match is weak. Expanded clones get a size class; other rows say once, few or many, or leave the size out.

d_gene: -
len: 15
abundance: few
j_gene: TRBJ2-7
v_gene: TRBV9
CDR3nt: TGTGCCAGACGAAAATCCGGCCAAGCCTGTTACGAGCAGTACTTC
CDR3aa: CARRKSGQACYEQYF

d_gene: -
len: 13
abundance: -
j_gene: TRBJ2-7
v_gene: TRBV28
CDR3nt: TGTGCCAGCAGTTATAGGAACAGCGACGAGCAGTACTTC
CDR3aa: CASSYRNSDEQYF

d_gene: TRBD1
len: 16
abundance: -
j_gene: TRBJ1-2
v_gene: TRBV28
CDR3nt: TGTGCCAGCAGTTTAGGGACAGGTCTTACTAACTATGGCTACACCTTC
CDR3aa: CASSLGTGLTNYGYTF

d_gene: TRBD1
len: 13
abundance: -
j_gene: TRBJ1-1
v_gene: TRBV5-6
CDR3nt: TGTGCCAGCAGCCAACAGGGGAGGGGTGAAGCTTTCTTT
CDR3aa: CASSQQGRGEAFF

d_gene: -
len: 15
abundance: few
j_gene: TRBJ2-3
v_gene: TRBV7-6
CDR3nt: TGTGCCAGCAGCCGATCAGACCAAGGCACAGATACGCAGTATTTT
CDR3aa: CASSRSDQGTDTQYF

d_gene: -
len: 14
abundance: -
j_gene: TRBJ2-7
v_gene: TRBV11-2
CDR3nt: TGTGCCAGCAGCCGTACCCAGGGAATCTACGAGCAGTACTTC
CDR3aa: CASSRTQGIYEQYF

d_gene: TRBD2
len: 18
abundance: -
j_gene: TRBJ2-7
v_gene: TRBV27
CDR3nt: TGTGCCAGCAGTTTAAGGGGACTAGCGGCCCGGAGGATCTACGAGCAGTACTTC
CDR3aa: CASSLRGLAARRIYEQYF

d_gene: -
len: 14
abundance: -
j_gene: TRBJ1-1
v_gene: TRBV18
CDR3nt: TGTGCCAGCTCACCGGCAGGGCGGAACACTGAAGCTTTCTTT
CDR3aa: CASSPAGRNTEAFF

d_gene: -
len: 15
abundance: -
j_gene: TRBJ1-5
v_gene: TRBV5-5
CDR3nt: TGTGCCAGCAGCTCCGTCCCCAAGGGCAATCAGCCCCAGCATTTT
CDR3aa: CASSSVPKGNQPQHF

d_gene: -
len: 17
abundance: -
j_gene: TRBJ2-3
v_gene: TRBV4-1
CDR3nt: TGCGCCAGCAGCCAAGATCTTGCAGGGGCTAGCACAGATACGCAGTATTTT
CDR3aa: CASSQDLAGASTDTQYF

d_gene: -
len: 13
abundance: -
j_gene: TRBJ1-4
v_gene: TRBV12-3/TRBV12-4
CDR3nt: TGTGCCAGCACCTTGACAGAGAATGAAAAACTGTTTTTT
CDR3aa: CASTLTENEKLFF

d_gene: TRBD1
len: 12
abundance: -
j_gene: TRBJ2-7
v_gene: TRBV6-6
CDR3nt: TGTGCCAGCAGAGACAGGGCGGACGAGCAGTACTTC
CDR3aa: CASRDRADEQYF

d_gene: TRBD2
len: 17
abundance: -
j_gene: TRBJ2-7
v_gene: TRBV4-1
CDR3nt: TGCGCCAGCAGCCATGGACTAGCGGGAACTACCTACCACGAGCAGTACTTC
CDR3aa: CASSHGLAGTTYHEQYF